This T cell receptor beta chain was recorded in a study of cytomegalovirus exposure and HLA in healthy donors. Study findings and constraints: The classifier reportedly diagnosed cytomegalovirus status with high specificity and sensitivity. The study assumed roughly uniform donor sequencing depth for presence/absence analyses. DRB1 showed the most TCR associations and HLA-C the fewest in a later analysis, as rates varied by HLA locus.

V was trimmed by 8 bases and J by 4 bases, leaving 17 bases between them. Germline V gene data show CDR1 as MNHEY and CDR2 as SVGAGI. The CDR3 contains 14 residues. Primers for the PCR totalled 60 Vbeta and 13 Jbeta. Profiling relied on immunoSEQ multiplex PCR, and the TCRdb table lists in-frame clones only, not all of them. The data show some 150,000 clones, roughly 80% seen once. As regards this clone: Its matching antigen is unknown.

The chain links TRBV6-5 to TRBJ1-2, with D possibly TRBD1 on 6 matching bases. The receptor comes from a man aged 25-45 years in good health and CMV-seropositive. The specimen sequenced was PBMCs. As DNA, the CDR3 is TGTGCCAGCCAACGGGGGGGCGCGGGCTATGGCTACACCTTC. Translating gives CASQRGGAGYGYTF.